This record looks at one T cell receptor (beta chain) sequence and its context. Antigen specificity is unknown. The data were produced by immunoSEQ multiplex PCR, yet TCRdb's version contains in-frame clones alone and is incomplete. The data contain more than 85,000 clones, about 78% of them seen just once; the ten biggest clones take up about 30%. This specimen comes from a study of cytotoxic CD8 clonotypes in ibrutinib-treated CLL. In the study overall: On average, each sample had roughly 230,000 productive templates and approximately 85,000 productive rearrangements.

General study points: Stable or contracted on treatment, public clonotypes were also uncommon.

This TCR derives from a human donor with chronic lymphocytic leukemia. Sequenced here: PBMCs, sampled after 12 months of ibrutinib treatment.

CDR3 nucleotides: TGTGCCAGCAGCTTAGCGACCCCCCACGAGCAGTACTTC. It translates to CASSLATPHEQYF. V is TRBV11-3 and J is TRBJ2-7; D not resolved. The V and J ends lost 1 base and 5 bases respectively, with 9 bases between them. The V gene's germline CDR1 is SGHNT and CDR2 YENEEA. The CDR3 contains 13 residues.